A single sample is the source of the 18 T cell receptor beta chains below, sequenced in a study of blood T cell dynamics during melanoma immunotherapy (dated by TCRdb to 2018 to 2020). This specimen's time point label, interpreted: week 3, after first cycle of checkpoint inhibitor. The library was prepared using the immunoSEQ multiplex PCR assay. TCRdb provides this immuneACCESS table in a form limited to in-frame rearrangements. Some clones are lacking; in checked studies, under half of them reflect an unresolved V gene, and why the rest are absent is not known. The sample table shows 25,000 to 30,000 clones, and approximately 80% are seen once. The top ten clones comprise about 9.4% of the sample. The specimen comprised blood, sampled from a patient treated with checkpoint blockade. Receptor source: a human donor with melanoma.

The gene calls are TRBV9 and TRBJ2-5, with TRBD2 matching over 10 bases. V gave up 1 base and J gave up 4 bases; unmatched junction bases: 7. The CDR3 spans 16 residues. The germline CDR1 and CDR2 sequences are SGDLS and YYNGEE. This CDR3 is CASSVRLAGEGETQYF. The DNA for the CDR3 is TGTGCCAGCAGCGTAAGGCTAGCGGGAGAGGGAGAGACCCAGTACTTC.

The gene calls are TRBV30 and TRBJ2-5, with a tentative D call TRBD1 (8 bases). Germline V gene lookup returns CDR1 GTSNPN and CDR2 SVGIG (reference sequence). V lost 5 bases, J lost 4 bases, and 14 bases lay in between. CDR3 length: 13 residues. In DNA form, the CDR3 reads TGTGCCTGGGAGGACAGGGAGGGAGAGACCCAGTACTTC. This translates into CAWEDREGETQYF.

CDR3 sequence reads: CASSLSGANTEAFF. The CDR3 DNA sequence: TGTGCCAGCAGCTTATCAGGGGCGAACACTGAAGCTTTCTTT. V and J are TRBV5-6 and TRBJ1-1; a possible D gene is TRBD1 (6 bases). The CDR3 is 14 residues long. V shed 2 bases and J shed 1 base, with 9 bases lying between them. Looked up from germline, CDR1 is SGHDT and CDR2 is YYEEEE.

The V and J genes are TRBV11-2 and TRBJ2-1; D gene unclear. The CDR3 runs 16 residues. Germline V gene data show CDR1 as SGHAT and CDR2 as FQNNGV. Trimming took 1 base from V and 5 from J, leaving 15 bases between them. CDR3: CASSLGRWGYNNEQFF. The CDR3 bases are TGTGCCAGCAGCTTAGGTCGCTGGGGTTACAACAATGAGCAGTTCTTC.

The rearrangement links TRBV7-2 to TRBJ1-4; TRBD1 might be the D (5 bases). V dropped 5 bases and J dropped 4 bases, with 11 bases sitting between them. This CDR3 is built from 14 residues. Germline loops: CDR1 SGHTA, CDR2 FQGNSA. The CDR3 protein is CASSGRDGNEKLFF. CDR3 DNA sequence: TGTGCCAGCAGCGGCCGGGACGGTAATGAAAAACTGTTTTTT. The variable domain in full, completed from reference TRBV7-2 and TRBJ1-4, reads GAGVSQSPSNKVTEKGKDVELRCDPISGHTALYWYRQSLGQGLEFLIYFQGNSAPDKSGLPSDRFSAERTGGSVSTLTIQRTQQEDSAVYLCASSGRDGNEKLFFGSGTQLSVL.

This rearrangement joins TRBV11-2 to TRBJ2-5; TRBD2 is a possible D gene (7 bases). V shed 1 base and J shed 1 base, with 13 bases lying between them. The CDR3 extends over 16 amino acids. From germline, CDR1 is SGHAT and CDR2 FQNNGV. As DNA, the CDR3 is TGTGCCAGCAGCTTAGGCGGGGGCTGGGTCCAAGAGACCCAGTACTTC. It encodes CASSLGGGWVQETQYF.

In DNA, the CDR3 is TGTGCCAGCAGCCCGATCGCCTTGAACACTGAAGCTTTCTTT. It is translated as CASSPIALNTEAFF. The V call is TRBV7-2, the J call TRBJ1-1; D is uncertain. This CDR3 spans 14 amino acids. Trimming removed 5 bases at V and 0 bases at J, with 10 bases between. Germline-derived CDR1 and CDR2 are SGHTA and FQGNSA.

By sample share, this clone is medium-sized. The sample holds other DNA sequences that translate to the same CDR3. This chain joins TRBV9 and TRBJ2-2, with 7 bases that match TRBD2. The CDR3 has 13 residues. V lost 2 bases, J lost 5 bases, and 0 bases stayed unmatched. Germline CDR1 reads SGDLS; CDR2 reads YYNGEE. CDR3 region: CASSVGGTGELFF. The CDR3 DNA sequence: TGTGCCAGCAGCGTCGGGGGGACCGGGGAGCTGTTTTTT.

The V gene is TRBV7-9, the J gene TRBJ2-3; D unresolved. This CDR3 region has 12 residues. V was cut by 3 bases and J by 6 bases, with 7 bases left in between. Germline CDR1 is SEHNR and CDR2 is FQNEAQ (reference sequence). The DNA of the CDR3 is TGTGCCAGCAGCTTCGAGGTTGATACGCAGTATTTT. Protein sequence: CASSFEVDTQYF.

This CDR3 is CASSSDMYSIMNTEAFF. Written as DNA, the CDR3 is TGTGCCAGCAGTTCAGACATGTACTCCATTATGAACACTGAAGCTTTCTTT. This chain uses TRBV28 with TRBJ1-1; D gene ambiguous. The CDR3 loop spans 17 amino acids. Germline values: CDR1 MDHEN, CDR2 SYDVKM. V lost 4 bases and J lost 0, with 18 bases in between. The full variable domain, rest sourced from reference TRBV28 and TRBJ1-1, is DVKVTQSSRYLVKRTGEKVFLECVQDMDHENMFWYRQDPGLGLRLIYFSYDVKMKEKGDIPEGYSVSREKKERFSLILESASTNQTSMYLCASSSDMYSIMNTEAFFGQGTRLTVV.

The chain is built from TRBV6-1 and TRBJ2-7; D not resolved. The CDR3 contains 12 residues. Germline CDR1 MNHNS, CDR2 SASEGT. The ends were cut back, 7 bases at V and 1 base at J, with 8 bases in the middle. CDR3 DNA sequence: TGTGCCAGCACCCTTACATCCTACGAGCAGTACTTC. It is translated as CASTLTSYEQYF.

The sample holds a few counts of this clone. The chain joins TRBV19 to TRBJ1-6; perhaps TRBD1 as D (5 bases). CDR1 LNHDA and CDR2 SQIVND come from the germline V gene (reference sequence). The CDR3 sequence is 15 residues long. V was cut by 5 bases and J by 8 bases, with 16 bases left in between. The CDR3 loop is CASSREGQADSPLHF. The DNA of the CDR3 is TGTGCCAGTAGTCGGGAAGGACAAGCTGATTCACCCCTCCACTTT.

The rearrangement joins TRBV15 to TRBJ2-7; 7 nucleotides agree with TRBD1. Losses at the gene ends were 3 bases for V and 12 bases for J; bases not matched to a gene: 8. Looked up from germline, CDR1 is LNHNV and CDR2 is YYDKDF (reference sequence). The CDR3 is 12 amino acids. CDR3 nucleotide sequence: TGTGCCACCAGCAGTGACCCACAGGGGTTGTACTTC. Translated: CATSSDPQGLYF.

This clone was recorded only once. The chain has TRBV4-1 and TRBJ2-3, with 7 nucleotides matching TRBD1. The CDR3 length is 16 residues. Trimming at V came to 3 bases and at J to 0 bases, leaving 6 bases not matched to a gene. Germline CDR1 MGHRA, CDR2 YSYEKL. The CDR3 DNA is TGCGCCAGCAGCCAGATAGGGGGCGCCAGCACAGATACGCAGTATTTT. This encodes CASSQIGGASTDTQYF.

The gene calls are TRBV5-1 and TRBJ1-5; D call uncertain. Germline loops: CDR1 SGHRS, CDR2 YFSETQ. Deletions cut 4 bases from V and 9 bases from J, with 20 bases between. The CDR3 is 15 amino acids. CDR3 sequence reads: CASSPDGDSTRPQHF. DNA for the CDR3: TGCGCCAGCAGCCCGGACGGAGATAGCACTCGGCCCCAGCATTTT.

V and J are TRBV9 and TRBJ2-1; 10 bases line up with TRBD1. CDR3 length: 16 residues. Germline lookup yields CDR1 SGDLS and CDR2 YYNGEE. V gave up 4 bases and J gave up 6 bases; unmatched junction bases: 10. CDR3 region: CASSYRTGGLVNEQFF. The CDR3 region has the DNA TGTGCCAGCAGCTACCGGACAGGGGGACTCGTCAATGAGCAGTTCTTC.

This clone showed up just once. The chain is built from TRBV9 and TRBJ1-1; 7 nucleotides agree with TRBD1. V shed 4 bases and J 5 bases; nucleotides not matched to a gene: 5. The CDR3 covers 13 residues. Germline V lookup: CDR1 SGDLS, CDR2 YYNGEE. CDR3 loop: CASSQGGETEAFF. DNA of the CDR3: TGTGCCAGCAGCCAGGGGGGAGAAACTGAAGCTTTCTTT.

This sequence joins TRBV5-1 and TRBJ2-5; 9 bases align to TRBD1. The CDR3 is 14 amino acids. V gave up 4 bases and J gave up 2 bases; unmatched junction bases: 3. Germline CDR1 is SGHRS and CDR2 is YFSETQ. CDR3 bases: TGCGCCAGCAGCGTACAGGGGGCGCAAGAGACCCAGTACTTC. Its protein product is CASSVQGAQETQYF.